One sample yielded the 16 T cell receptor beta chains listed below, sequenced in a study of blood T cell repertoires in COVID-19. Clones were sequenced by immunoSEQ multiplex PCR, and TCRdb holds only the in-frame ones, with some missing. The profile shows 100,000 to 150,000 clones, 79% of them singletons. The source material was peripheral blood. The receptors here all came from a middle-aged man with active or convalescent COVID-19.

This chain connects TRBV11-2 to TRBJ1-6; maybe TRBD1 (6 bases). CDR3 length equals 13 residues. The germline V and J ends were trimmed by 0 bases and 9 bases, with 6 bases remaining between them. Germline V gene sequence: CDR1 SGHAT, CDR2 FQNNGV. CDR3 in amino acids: CASSLDRGSPLHF. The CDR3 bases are TGTGCCAGCAGCTTAGACAGGGGTTCACCCCTCCACTTT.

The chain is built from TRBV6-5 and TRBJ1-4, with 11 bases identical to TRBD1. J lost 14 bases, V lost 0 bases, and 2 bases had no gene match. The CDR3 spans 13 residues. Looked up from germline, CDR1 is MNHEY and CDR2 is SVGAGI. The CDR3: CASSYSRDRGLFF. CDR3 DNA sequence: TGTGCCAGCAGTTACTCCCGGGACAGGGGGCTGTTTTTT.

Here the CDR3 reads CASGLRGETQYF. As DNA, the CDR3 is TGTGCTAGTGGTTTGAGAGGAGAGACCCAGTACTTC. This chain links TRBV12-5 with TRBJ2-5; D is uncertain. The germline CDR1 and CDR2 sequences are LGHNT and FRNRAP. The germline V and J ends were trimmed by 2 bases and 4 bases, with 5 bases remaining between them. CDR3 length: 12 amino acids.

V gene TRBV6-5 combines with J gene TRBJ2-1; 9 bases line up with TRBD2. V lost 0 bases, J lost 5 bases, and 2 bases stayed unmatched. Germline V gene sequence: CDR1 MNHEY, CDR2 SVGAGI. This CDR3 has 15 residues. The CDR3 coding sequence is TGTGCCAGCAGTTACTCGAGGACTAGCGACAATGAGCAGTTCTTC. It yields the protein CASSYSRTSDNEQFF.

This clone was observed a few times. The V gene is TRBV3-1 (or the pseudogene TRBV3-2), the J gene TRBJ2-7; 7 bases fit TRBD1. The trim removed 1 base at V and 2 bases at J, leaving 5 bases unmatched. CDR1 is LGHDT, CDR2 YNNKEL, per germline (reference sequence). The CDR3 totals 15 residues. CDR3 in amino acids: CASSQGTGRAYEQYF. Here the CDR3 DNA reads TGTGCCAGCAGCCAAGGGACAGGCAGAGCCTACGAGCAGTACTTC.

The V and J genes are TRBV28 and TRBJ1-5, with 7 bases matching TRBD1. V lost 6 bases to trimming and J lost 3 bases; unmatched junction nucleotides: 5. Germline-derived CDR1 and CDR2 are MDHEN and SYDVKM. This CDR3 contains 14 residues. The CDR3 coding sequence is TGTGCCAGCAGGCGGGACAGCCCCAATCAGCCCCAGCATTTT. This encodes CASRRDSPNQPQHF.

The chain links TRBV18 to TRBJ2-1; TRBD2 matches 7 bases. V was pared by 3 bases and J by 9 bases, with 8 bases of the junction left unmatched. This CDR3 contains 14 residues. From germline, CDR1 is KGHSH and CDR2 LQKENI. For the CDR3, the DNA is TGTGCCAGCTCACCGAATAGCGGGCGGGTTGAGCAGTTCTTC. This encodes CASSPNSGRVEQFF.

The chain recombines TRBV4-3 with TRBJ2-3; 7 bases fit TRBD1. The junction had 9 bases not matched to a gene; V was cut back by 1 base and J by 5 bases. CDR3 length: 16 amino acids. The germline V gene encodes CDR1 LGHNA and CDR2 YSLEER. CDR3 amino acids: CASSQVTGAAGDTQYF. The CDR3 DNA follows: TGCGCCAGCAGCCAAGTAACAGGGGCTGCCGGAGATACGCAGTATTTT.

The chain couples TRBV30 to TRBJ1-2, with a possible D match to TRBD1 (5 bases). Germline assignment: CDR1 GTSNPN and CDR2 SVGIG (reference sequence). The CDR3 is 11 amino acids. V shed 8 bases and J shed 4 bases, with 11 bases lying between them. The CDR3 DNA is TGTGCCGACGGGGGGTCCTATGGCTACACCTTC. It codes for CADGGSYGYTF.

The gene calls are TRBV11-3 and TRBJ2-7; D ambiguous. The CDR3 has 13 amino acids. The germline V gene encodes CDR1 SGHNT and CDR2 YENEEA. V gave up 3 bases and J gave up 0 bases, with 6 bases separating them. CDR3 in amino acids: CASSFSPSYEQYF. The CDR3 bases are TGTGCCAGCAGCTTTAGCCCCTCCTACGAGCAGTACTTC.

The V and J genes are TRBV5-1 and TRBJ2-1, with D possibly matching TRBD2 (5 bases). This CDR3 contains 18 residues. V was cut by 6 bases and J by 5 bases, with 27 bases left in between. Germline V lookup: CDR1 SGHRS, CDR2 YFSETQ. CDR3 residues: CASTFILSAGGAHNEQFF. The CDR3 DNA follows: TGCGCCAGCACCTTCATTTTGTCGGCTGGAGGAGCGCACAATGAGCAGTTCTTC.

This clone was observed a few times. CDR3 DNA: TGTGCCAGCAAGGGGGGGAATCAGCCCCAGCATTTT. Protein: CASKGGNQPQHF. The rearrangement links TRBV2 to TRBJ1-5; TRBD1 is a possible D gene (6 bases). The CDR3 length is 12 residues. The ends were cut back, 7 bases at V and 4 bases at J, with 8 bases in the middle. Germline V CDR1 and CDR2: SNHLY, FYNNEI.

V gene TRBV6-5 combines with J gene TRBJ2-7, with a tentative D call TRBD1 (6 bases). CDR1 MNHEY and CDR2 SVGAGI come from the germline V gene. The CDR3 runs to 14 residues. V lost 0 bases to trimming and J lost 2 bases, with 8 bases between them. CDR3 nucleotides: TGTGCCAGCAGTTACTCGCAGGGGCCCTACGAGCAGTACTTC. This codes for CASSYSQGPYEQYF.

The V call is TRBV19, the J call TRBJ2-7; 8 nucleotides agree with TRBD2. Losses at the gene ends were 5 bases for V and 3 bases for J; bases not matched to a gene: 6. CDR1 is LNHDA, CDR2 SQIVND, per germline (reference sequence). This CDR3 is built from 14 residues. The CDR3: CASSQREYFYEQYF. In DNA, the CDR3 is TGTGCCAGTAGTCAGCGGGAGTATTTCTACGAGCAGTACTTC.

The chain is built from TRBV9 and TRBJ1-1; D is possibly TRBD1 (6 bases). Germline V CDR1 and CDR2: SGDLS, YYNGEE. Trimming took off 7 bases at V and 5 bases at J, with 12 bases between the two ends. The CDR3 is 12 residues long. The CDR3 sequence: CASGTGITEAFF. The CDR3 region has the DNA TGTGCCAGCGGTACAGGGATAACTGAAGCTTTCTTT.

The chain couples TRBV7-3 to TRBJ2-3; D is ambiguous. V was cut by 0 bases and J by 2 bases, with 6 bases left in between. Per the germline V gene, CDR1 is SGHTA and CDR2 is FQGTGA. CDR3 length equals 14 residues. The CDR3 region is CASSLTSDTDTQYF. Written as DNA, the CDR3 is TGTGCCAGCAGCTTAACGAGCGACACAGATACGCAGTATTTT. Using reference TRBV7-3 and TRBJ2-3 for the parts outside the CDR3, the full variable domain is GAGVSQTPSNKVTEKGKYVELRCDPISGHTALYWYRQSLGQGPEFLIYFQGTGAADDSGLPNDRFFAVRPEGSVSTLKIQRTERGDSAVYLCASSLTSDTDTQYFGPGTRLTVL.